This T cell receptor beta chain emerged from a study of blood T cells in healthy people across ages. Regarding the study as a whole: Older age went with lower TCR beta diversity per million T cells, in a roughly linear way.

Germline V gene lookup returns CDR1 MNHEY and CDR2 SVGAGI. The CDR3 is made up of 11 amino acids. Trimming cost V 8 bases and J 4 bases, with 8 bases left between them. A second PCR, run for about 6 to 11 cycles, used a sample-barcoded 5' primer plus a J-beta primer mix. A single record per CDR3 protein comes from TCRdb applying MiXCR to the 5' RACE reads. Of about 1.6 million distinct CDR3 sequences listed, roughly 32% are singletons. Details on this clonotype: Its antigen is as yet unknown.

Sequencing was carried out using blood. The source of this sequence is a woman aged 30 to 39 in good health. The rearrangement joins TRBV6-5 to TRBJ1-2; D gene uncertain. DNA for the CDR3: TGTGCCAGCGGGCAGTTCTATGGCTACACCTTC. Encoded protein: CASGQFYGYTF.